One sample yielded the 8 T cell receptor beta chains listed below, sequenced in a study of CD8 T cells in Susac syndrome. It was with random hexamers that roughly 0.45 to 1 ug RNA was reverse transcribed. In TCRdb, the immunoSEQ multiplex PCR reads were re-called with MiXCR into one record per CDR3 protein. Here the sample spans 330,000 or so distinct CDR3 sequences, approximately 91% being singletons. Sequencing was carried out using CD8+ T cells from PBMCs. The receptor source for this set is a human donor with multiple sclerosis.

DNA of the CDR3: TGTGCCAGCAGAAAAGGGGGGACCCAGTACTTC. Amino acid sequence: CASRKGGTQYF. The chain has TRBV7-2 and TRBJ2-5; D possibly corresponds to TRBD1 (6 bases). This CDR3 has 11 amino acids. The germline V gene encodes CDR1 SGHTA and CDR2 FQGNSA. The ends were cut back, 6 bases at V and 7 bases at J, with 9 bases in the middle. The full variable domain, rest sourced from reference TRBV7-2 and TRBJ2-5, is GAGVSQSPSNKVTEKGKDVELRCDPISGHTALYWYRQSLGQGLEFLIYFQGNSAPDKSGLPSDRFSAERTGGSVSTLTIQRTQQEDSAVYLCASRKGGTQYFGPGTRLLVL.

The chain couples TRBV21-1 to TRBJ2-4; the DNA was not compared with TRBD1, the D call given in the table. TRBV21-1 is an annotated pseudogene. The CDR3 covers 14 residues. The CDR3 DNA reads TGTGCCAGCAGCAAAGGGGCAGGGGAGAACATTCAGTACTTC. Translating it yields CASSKGAGENIQYF.

This clonotype was detected only once. The V and J genes are TRBV10-3 and TRBJ1-1; weak D call: TRBD1 (6 bases). The V end was cut by 1 base, the J end by 0 bases, with 15 bases between. The germline V gene encodes CDR1 ENHRY and CDR2 SYGVKD. The CDR3 has 17 residues. The CDR3 DNA sequence: TGTGCCATCAGTGAGTGGCGGGTCAGGGACATGAACACTGAAGCTTTCTTT. Translated: CAISEWRVRDMNTEAFF.

The genes are TRBV6-2 or TRBV6-3 and TRBJ2-7, with D possibly matching TRBD1 (6 bases). The CDR3 spans 17 residues. Germline CDR1 and CDR2: MNHEY and SVGEGT. The V end lost 6 bases, the J end lost 0 bases, and 21 bases lay between the germline ends. Here the CDR3 reads CASSLPGGRGNSYEQYF. The CDR3 DNA follows: TGTGCCAGCAGCCTCCCAGGCGGCAGGGGAAACTCCTACGAGCAGTACTTC.

This clonotype has a handful of counts. The rearrangement uses TRBV19 and TRBJ2-3; a weak D match, TRBD2 (6 bases). The V and J ends lost 3 bases and 5 bases respectively, with 9 bases between them. CDR1 is LNHDA and CDR2 is SQIVND in the germline V gene (reference sequence). The CDR3 contains 13 residues. CDR3 sequence reads: CASSILGGDTQYF. In nucleotides, the CDR3 is TGTGCCAGTAGTATTTTGGGGGGAGATACGCAGTATTTT.

V and J are TRBV20-1 and TRBJ1-1, with D unresolved. Germline lookup yields CDR1 DFQATT and CDR2 SNEGSKA (reference sequence). The germline V and J ends were trimmed by 4 bases and 3 bases, with 15 bases remaining between them. This CDR3 spans 14 amino acids. The CDR3 here is CSATQLTHDTEAFF. DNA for the CDR3: TGCAGTGCTACTCAGTTGACCCATGACACTGAAGCTTTCTTT.

The chain recombines TRBV7-2 with TRBJ2-2; D may match TRBD1 or TRBD2 (5 bases each). The germline CDR1 and CDR2 sequences are SGHTA and FQGNSA. V was clipped by 2 bases and J by 7 bases, with 20 bases between them. There are 17 residues in the CDR3. The CDR3 sequence is CASSLRGGEGEGGELFF. The CDR3 DNA reads TGTGCCAGCAGCTTAAGGGGCGGCGAGGGCGAGGGCGGGGAGCTGTTTTTT.

The chain carries TRBV12-3 or TRBV12-4 and TRBJ2-7, with D perhaps assigned TRBD1 or TRBD2 (5 bases each). The V gene lost 2 bases and the J gene lost 2 bases, with 16 bases spanning the gap. This CDR3 contains 16 residues. The CDR3 loop is CASSLLPGSSTYEQYF. For the CDR3, the DNA is TGTGCCAGCAGTTTACTCCCAGGGAGCTCCACCTACGAGCAGTACTTC.